This T cell receptor beta chain derives from a study of T cells in Graves' hyperthyroidism and ophthalmopathy. PBMCs were derived from 9.5 to 10 ml fresh peripheral blood. The CDR3 regions of TCR beta were amplified from RNA transcripts. The HTBI set primed first-round TCR CDR3 RT-PCR. TCRdb recomputed calls from the multiplex PCR reads with MiXCR, one row per CDR3 protein. The top ten hold about 5.8% of the sample, which has hundreds of thousands of distinct CDR3 sequences, approximately 13% seen once. Germline V gene lookup returns CDR1 LNHDA and CDR2 SQIVND (reference sequence). CDR3 length: 16 amino acids. V lost 5 bases and J lost 8; bases outside the gene matches: 13.

Sequenced: blood. This chain joins TRBV19 and TRBJ2-2; 8 nucleotides agree with TRBD2. This TCR was recovered from a woman aged 30 to 39 with Graves' hyperthyroidism that later progressed to Graves' ophthalmopathy. The CDR3 here is CASSSRTSTLSGELFF. The CDR3 DNA follows: TGTGCCAGTAGTTCAAGGACTAGCACCCTTTCGGGGGAGCTGTTTTTT.